This section outlines one T cell receptor (beta chain) sequence together with its context. Its specificity is not known. The data were taken from a study of T cell responses to AZD1222 COVID-19 vaccine. General study points: Repertoire sampling happened only post peak T cell response. White British people made up most donors, females outnumbered males, and clonal diversity was possibly underestimated.

The CDR3 loop spans 12 amino acids. Trimming took 0 bases from V and 8 from J, leaving 7 bases between them. Germline CDR1 is MNHNS and CDR2 is SASEGT. Data came from immunoSEQ multiplex PCR; TCRdb stores just in-frame clones and leaves some out. The data contain fewer than 150,000 clones, about 93% of them singletons. The specimen comprised peripheral blood, sampled 28 days after the second AZD1222 dose. The sequence was obtained from an adult who received the AZD1222 COVID-19 vaccine. This chain uses TRBV6-1 with TRBJ1-2, with D hard to call. Written as DNA, the CDR3 is TGTGCCAGCAGTGAAGCGGGTGAAGGCTACACCTTC. This encodes CASSEAGEGYTF.